This T cell receptor beta chain emerged from a study of T cells after yellow fever vaccination. This clonotype was observed a handful of times. What it binds is unknown. Study-level findings and limits: Relatively few clonotypes were ones that appeared in both CD4 and CD8 compartments. Sorted repertoires could include abundant contaminating clonotypes from bulk cells.

In germline, CDR1 is SEHNR, CDR2 FQNEAQ (reference sequence). The CDR3 extends over 14 amino acids. Unmatched junction bases numbered 5, after V lost 4 bases and J lost 4 bases. 5'RACE template switching added a universal primer site and UMIs to TCR cDNA. Using its own MiXCR run on the 5' RACE reads, TCRdb lists one record per CDR3 protein. The sample lists 300,000 to 450,000 distinct CDR3 sequences, around 8.1% occurring once. This clonotype originated in a man between 18 and 35 years old who received the YFV17D yellow fever vaccine. V gene TRBV7-9 combines with J gene TRBJ2-7, with 9 bases aligning to TRBD1. The sequencing here drew on PBMCs, taken more than 35 days after the first yellow fever vaccination. For the CDR3, the DNA is TGTGCCAGCAGCTCACCGGGACAGGGATACGAGCAGTACTTC. It codes for CASSSPGQGYEQYF.